This T cell receptor beta chain is drawn from a study of blood T cells in healthy people across ages (dated by TCRdb to the mid-2010s). About the full investigation: Template switching captured roughly one uniquely barcoded TCR beta cDNA molecule per two T cells in model experiments. The study measured age-related changes in TCR beta repertoire diversity using deep sequencing normalized with unique cDNA molecular identifiers. Four age groups were formed from the donors: young (average 16 years), middle-aged (more than 35), aged (around 68) and long-lived (approximately 78). Donors of different ages were randomly distributed across sequencing lanes to avoid experimental bias. The study analyzed two additional independent replicas of 1 million unique cDNA reads from the same blood draw for two donors, one aged 18 to 30 and one aged 80 or older.

Points on this clonotype: Its antigen remains unidentified. No base quality information exists; no much larger clone differs at one position.

The CDR3 holds 11 amino acids from the cysteine to the phenylalanine. The kept DNA is CDR3 alone, 33 bases in frame from the first base. The germline V gene (reference sequence) sets CDR1 to DFQATT and CDR2 to SNEGSKA. V and J lose 0 bases and 10 bases, and a span of 9 bases separates them. The 39 donors, aged about 6 to 95 years, were systemically healthy Caucasian individuals from Russia. Each donor gave around 9.5 milliliters of peripheral blood, collected into EDTA-treated Vacutainer tubes. Ficoll-Paque density-gradient centrifugation was used to isolate PBMCs, with at least 6.5 million per sample. Trizol reagent was used to extract total RNA from the PBMCs, yielding at least 6 micrograms per sample. The percentages of naive CD45RAhigh/CD27high T cells were determined by flow cytometry on a PBMC aliquot from every donor. Summary of the overall study and its limitations: Because the CMV infection status of the donors was unknown, age-related changes in expanded clonotypes may potentially have been confounded. Total diversity estimates from one million sequenced T cells were considered lower bounds and underestimates. As age increased, observed TCR beta diversity per million T cells dropped in a roughly linear way, and a significant reduction was already evident by age about 40. Since profiling was done on bulk unsorted PBMCs, naive and antigen-experienced compartments could not be conclusively compared. The percentage of naive T cells measured by flow cytometry correlated strongly with observed TCR beta diversity. Compared with the aged group, the long-lived group had more naive CD4+ T cells, fewer expanded clones and increased TCR diversity, a pattern suggesting age selection.

Library construction relied on 5' RACE. The sequencer listed for this sample is Illumina HiSeq 2500. A second PCR of roughly 6 to 12 cycles was performed with a sample-barcoded 5' primer and a J-beta primer mix. A unique molecular identifier was introduced onto each TCR beta cDNA molecule by a template-switch 5' adaptor carrying 12 random nucleotides. At least 2.5 million CDR3-containing paired-end reads were obtained from each sample. First-strand cDNA synthesis was performed from all RNA using the Mint cDNA synthesis kit, with priming by a TRBC-specific oligonucleotide. After uracil-DNA glycosylase treatment, a first 18-cycle PCR used universal primers M1SS and BC2_uni_R on all cDNA. The source study handled its data this way. Each sample was normalized by randomly selecting 1 million high-quality reads, each carrying a distinct molecular identifier. Reads sharing molecular identifiers were discarded rather than binned into consensus sequences. MiTCR, set to a Q25 quality threshold and the strictest error-elimination algorithm, was used for CDR3 identification, clonotype clustering and error correction. A nonparametric unseen species model using Euler transformation provided a lower-bound estimate of total TCR beta diversity. TCRdb reanalyzed the raw reads on its own, using fastp at Q25 for trimming and MiXCR for clone calling, and kept in-frame beta chains. Rows with a matching CDR3 protein are joined into one entry that keeps the most common DNA and genes. TCRdb assigned the V and J calls; the authors' analysis was not used. A total of approximately 690,000 distinct CDR3 sequences appear in this sample, roughly three fifths of them only once. The ten largest clonotypes hold roughly 34% of the sample.

The TCR was taken from a man aged 55 to 69 in good health. The material sequenced was blood. Recombination joined TRBV20-1 with TRBJ1-2; the D gene cannot be named for sure. The sequenced DNA is TGCAGTGCTAGAGAAAGAGATGACTACACCTTC. Its product reads: CSARERDDYTF.